The 25 T cell receptor beta chains below all came from one sample that was sequenced in a study of GPR56 and killer-like receptors on CD4 memory cells. After re-calling the reads, TCRdb lists one entry per CDR3 protein, DNA absent. This sample carries around 2,500 distinct CDR3 sequences, with just over 4% going to the ten biggest clones. Cells were FACS-enriched into one of five CD4+ populations defined by killer cell lectin-like receptor and GPR56 expression. The sequencing input was memory CD4+ T cells from blood. These receptors originate from a human donor in good health.

This clonotype is called large based on its frequency. V usage is TRBV6-1 and J usage is TRBJ2-5; the D call from TCRdb, TRBD1, cannot be confirmed without DNA. The CDR3 consists of 16 residues. Germline values: CDR1 MNHNS, CDR2 SASEGT. The CDR3: CASSERGTGSPETQYF.

By frequency, this clonotype registers large. This chain's CDR3 is CASSPGVGYTF. The chain couples TRBV6-5 to TRBJ1-2; no DNA is available, so the TRBD1 call from TCRdb remains unchecked. Germline V gene data show CDR1 as MNHEY and CDR2 as SVGAGI. CDR3 length equals 11 residues.

This sequence joins TRBV20-1 and TRBJ1-2. The germline gives CDR1 DFQATT, CDR2 SNEGSKA (reference sequence). This CDR3 is 11 amino acids long. The CDR3 sequence is CSALRPNGYTF.

The chain carries TRBV12-3 or TRBV12-4 and TRBJ1-2; TCRdb designates TRBD1, a call that cannot be tested without DNA. The CDR3 extends over 14 amino acids. This CDR3 reads CASTQTGANYGYTF.

This clonotype counts as medium-sized by frequency. The chain couples TRBV7-2 to TRBJ1-4; TCRdb's D gene call, TRBD1, goes unchecked for lack of DNA. This CDR3 region has 15 residues. Germline loops: CDR1 SGHTA, CDR2 FQGNSA. The CDR3: CASSLVGPAGEKLFF.

This clonotype counts as large by frequency. The V call is TRBV27, the J call TRBJ2-1; as DNA is missing, the TRBD1 call by TCRdb cannot be tested. Germline CDR1 is MNHEY and CDR2 is SMNVEV (reference sequence). The CDR3 runs to 14 residues. The CDR3 protein is CASSHRDRAAEQFF.

The CDR3 here is CASTRMGAQLSTDTQYF. The genes are TRBV2 and TRBJ2-3; the TCRdb call, TRBD1, lacks DNA for checking. Germline V gives CDR1 SNHLY, CDR2 FYNNEI. The CDR3 loop spans 17 amino acids.

This clonotype is called medium-sized based on its frequency. V usage is TRBV7-2 and J usage is TRBJ2-5; TCRdb calls TRBD1, which cannot be checked without DNA. Germline V lookup: CDR1 SGHTA, CDR2 FQGNSA. The CDR3 covers 13 residues. The CDR3 is CASRPDRGETQYF.

The chain is built from TRBV19 and TRBJ1-1. Germline values: CDR1 LNHDA, CDR2 SQIVND (reference sequence). CDR3 length: 13 amino acids. The CDR3: CASVGRTDHEAFF.

This clonotype shows up as medium-sized (0.01 to 0.1%) by frequency. This chain links TRBV7-9 with TRBJ1-4; TCRdb's D call of TRBD1 is untestable without DNA. CDR1 is SEHNR, CDR2 FQNEAQ, per germline (reference sequence). There are 16 residues in the CDR3. CDR3 in amino acids: CASSLVSGQKNEKLFF.

Its frequency marks this clonotype as medium-sized. The CDR3 protein is CASSPSVDRGSLYLTEAFF. The V call is TRBV18, the J call TRBJ1-1; the TRBD1 assignment by TCRdb is unverifiable without DNA. Germline CDR1 KGHSH, CDR2 LQKENI. The length of the CDR3 is 19 residues.

The chain carries TRBV6-2 or TRBV6-3 and TRBJ2-1; TCRdb's D call of TRBD2 is untestable without DNA. Germline V gene sequence: CDR1 MNHEY, CDR2 SVGEGT. The CDR3 extends over 17 amino acids. CDR3: CASSLPVGLAGRNEQFF.

J is TRBJ1-3 and V is TRBV30. Germline CDR1 reads GTSNPN; CDR2 reads SVGIG (reference sequence). This CDR3 is 12 amino acids long. CDR3 residues: CAWSVKRNTIYF.

By frequency, this clonotype registers medium-sized (0.01 to 0.1%). The J gene is TRBJ1-2, the V gene TRBV5-6; TCRdb indicates TRBD1, and absent DNA this call remains unverified. Germline CDR1 reads SGHDT; CDR2 reads YYEEEE. This CDR3 region has 15 residues. The CDR3 sequence is CASIPDKGQGDFYTF.

Judged by frequency, this clonotype is medium-sized. V gene TRBV19 combines with J gene TRBJ2-1; there is no DNA to check the TCRdb D call of TRBD2. CDR3 length equals 16 residues. CDR1 is LNHDA and CDR2 is SQIVND in the germline V gene (reference sequence). The CDR3 region is CASSISPAGGRNEQFF.

This clonotype is labeled medium-sized based on frequency. This chain connects TRBV29-1 to TRBJ2-1; checking the TCRdb D call of TRBD1 is not possible without DNA. Germline CDR1 SQVTM, CDR2 ANQGSEA. The length of the CDR3 is 12 residues. The CDR3 spells CSAIRGRYEQFF.

This clonotype is identified as large from frequency. The rearrangement uses TRBV6-5 and TRBJ1-1. In germline, CDR1 is MNHEY, CDR2 SVGAGI. The CDR3 sequence is 17 residues long. The CDR3 spells CASRSSLGEARNTEAFF.

V and J are TRBV9 and TRBJ1-1. Germline assignment: CDR1 SGDLS and CDR2 YYNGEE. This CDR3 has 14 residues. The chain's CDR3 is CASSVGDLGREAFF.

The chain joins TRBV7-2 to TRBJ2-7; TCRdb designates TRBD1, a call that cannot be tested without DNA. The CDR3 has 13 amino acids. CDR1 is SGHTA, CDR2 FQGNSA, per germline. CDR3: CASSQGPGYEQYF.

Its frequency marks this clonotype as large. The rearrangement uses TRBV6-1 and TRBJ1-5; TCRdb gives TRBD1 as the D gene, but with no DNA this cannot be confirmed. The CDR3 sequence is 16 residues long. CDR1 is MNHNS, CDR2 SASEGT, per germline. CDR3 sequence: CASSEGQGSLNQPQHF.

This clonotype is deemed large by its frequency. This chain connects TRBV6-6 to TRBJ1-6. Germline loops: CDR1 MNHNY, CDR2 SVGAGI (reference sequence). The CDR3 runs to 15 residues. The CDR3 here is CASSYRGGDNSPLHF.

The chain has TRBV4-2 and TRBJ2-1; TCRdb lists TRBD1, though no DNA is available to test this call. CDR3 length: 15 residues. In germline, CDR1 is LGHNA, CDR2 YNFKEQ. The CDR3 region is CASSQRVGRYNEQFF.

The chain is built from TRBV28 and TRBJ2-5; TCRdb's D gene call, TRBD2, goes unchecked for lack of DNA. There are 16 residues in the CDR3. Germline V gene data show CDR1 as MDHEN and CDR2 as SYDVKM. The CDR3 protein is CASEDWSGRGRETQYF.

The chain's CDR3 is CSAFRDGRAGDTQYF. The rearrangement links TRBV20-1 to TRBJ2-3; the D gene TCRdb calls, TRBD1, cannot be checked with no DNA. The CDR3 is 15 residues long. Germline V gene lookup returns CDR1 DFQATT and CDR2 SNEGSKA (reference sequence).

The chain recombines TRBV20-1 with TRBJ2-3. The CDR3 extends over 13 amino acids. Germline V gene data show CDR1 as DFQATT and CDR2 as SNEGSKA (reference sequence). CDR3 residues: CSASSLSTDTQYF.